A selection of T cell receptor beta chains follows, all from one sample in a study of cytomegalovirus exposure and HLA in healthy donors. Using immunoSEQ multiplex PCR, the repertoire was profiled, and TCRdb retains in-frame clones only, with some absent. The sample's table shows 150,000 to 200,000 clones. Sequenced sample: PBMCs. These receptor sequences come from a man aged 30 to 39 in good health and CMV-seronegative. Both conserved end residues are part of each CDR3. Fields, in order: J gene, D gene, V gene, CDR3 DNA, CDR3 protein. D genes are given only for firm matches.

>TRBJ2-1|TRBD2|TRBV9
TGTGCCAGCAGCTTGAGACTAGCGGGCCATTCCTACAATGAGCAGTTCTTC
CASSLRLAGHSYNEQFF
>TRBJ2-5|TRBD1|TRBV2
TGTGCCAGCAGCGTGGGACAGTACCAAGAGACCCAGTACTTC
CASSVGQYQETQYF
>TRBJ2-5|-|TRBV6-5
TGTGCCAGCAGTTACTCTGCGGGGCCTGGGGAGACCCAGTACTTC
CASSYSAGPGETQYF
>TRBJ2-5|TRBD2|TRBV5-6
TGTGCCAGCAACGTAGCGGGGGAAGAGACCCAGTACTTC
CASNVAGEETQYF
>TRBJ1-2|-|TRBV10-3
TGTGCCATCAGTAAGGGTACTAGCGGCGTTGGCTACACCTTC
CAISKGTSGVGYTF
>TRBJ2-1|TRBD2|TRBV30
TGTGCCTGGAGTAAGACTAGCGGAACGGGCCGGTTCTTC
CAWSKTSGTGRFF
>TRBJ1-3|TRBD1|TRBV15
TGTGCCACCAGCAGCACCGGGACAGGGAGGATTTCTGGAAACACCATATATTTT
CATSSTGTGRISGNTIYF
>TRBJ1-5|TRBD1|TRBV5-1
TGCGCCAGCAGCGAAGGACAGGGGATGGGACAGCCCCAGCATTTT
CASSEGQGMGQPQHF
>TRBJ2-2|TRBD1|TRBV10-2
TGCGCCGGCAGGACAGGGGACACCGGGGAGCTGTTTTTT
CAGRTGDTGELFF
>TRBJ1-5|-|TRBV27
TGTGCCACGAACCGCGGGGGGAGCGGTCAGCCCCAGCATTTT
CATNRGGSGQPQHF
>TRBJ2-7|TRBD2|TRBV7-2
TGTGCCAGCAGCTTAGAGCGGGGGACTTACGAGCAGTACTTC
CASSLERGTYEQYF
>TRBJ2-7|TRBD1|TRBV30
TGTGCCTGGAGTGTAGGGACAGGGGCCTACGAGCAGTACTTC
CAWSVGTGAYEQYF
>TRBJ1-2|-|TRBV5-5
TGTGCCAGCAGCTCCACAACACGGGGGGCCTATGGCTACACCTTC
CASSSTTRGAYGYTF
>TRBJ2-1|-|TRBV2
TGTGCCAGCACCCGGGACAATTACAATGAGCAGTTCTTC
CASTRDNYNEQFF
>TRBJ1-5|-|TRBV9
TGTGCCAGCAGCGCCTTCCTCAATCAGCCCCAGCATTTT
CASSAFLNQPQHF
>TRBJ1-4|-|TRBV7-9
TGTGCCAGCCGTGGCAGGGAAAAAAAACTGTTTTTT
CASRGREKKLFF
>TRBJ1-3|-|TRBV5-6
TGTGCCAGCAGCAGACAAAACACCATATATTTT
CASSRQNTIYF
>TRBJ2-1|-|TRBV10-3
TGTGCCATCAAGATGAGGCAGGAGGAAAATGAGCAGTTCTTC
CAIKMRQEENEQFF
>TRBJ2-5|TRBD2|TRBV7-2
TGTGCCAGCAGCTTAGACGCGGGGGGGCAAGAGACCCAGTACTTC
CASSLDAGGQETQYF
>TRBJ1-6|-|TRBV23-1
TGCGCCAGCAGTCAATCCCAAAATCCCCTCCACTTT
CASSQSQNPLHF
>TRBJ1-1|TRBD1|TRBV6-6
TGTGCCAGCAGTTACGATGCCAGGGGGCTGAACACTGAAGCTTTCTTT
CASSYDARGLNTEAFF
>TRBJ2-7|TRBD1|TRBV5-1
TGCGCCAGCAGCTTGGAAGGACAGGCCTTCTACGAGCAGTACTTC
CASSLEGQAFYEQYF
>TRBJ1-5|-|TRBV10-3
TGTGCCATTACCGGACAGTTAAATCAGCCCCAGCATTTT
CAITGQLNQPQHF
>TRBJ1-3|-|TRBV28
TGTGCCAGCAGTTTAACAGGGTTAAGAGCAAACACCATATATTTT
CASSLTGLRANTIYF
>TRBJ1-3|-|TRBV10-2
TGCGCCAGCAGTGAGACGATTTACAACTCTGGAAACACCATATATTTT
CASSETIYNSGNTIYF
>TRBJ2-1|TRBD2|TRBV7-8
TGTGCCAGCAGACGTGAGGCTAGCGGGAGTTTCAATGAGCAGTTCTTC
CASRREASGSFNEQFF
>TRBJ2-2|-|TRBV5-1
TGCGCCAGCAGCTGGAAACAGGAAGGGGAGCTGTTTTTT
CASSWKQEGELFF
>TRBJ2-5|TRBD1|TRBV20-1
TGCAGTGGAGGGGGCTCGGAGACCCAGTACTTC
CSGGGSETQYF
>TRBJ2-7|TRBD1|TRBV4-2
TGTGCCAGCAGCCAAGATTGGACAGGGGCTTCCTACGAGCAGTACTTC
CASSQDWTGASYEQYF
>TRBJ1-5|-|TRBV27
TGTGCCAGCAGTTTAGTTAGCAATCAGCCCCGGCATTTT
CASSLVSNQPRHF
>TRBJ2-7|-|TRBV28
TGTGCCAGCCTCCGTCAGGGAACCTACGAGCAGTACTTC
CASLRQGTYEQYF
>TRBJ1-1|TRBD1|TRBV10-2
TGCGCCAGCAGTGATGGACAGGGGGGGACTGAAGCTTTCTTT
CASSDGQGGTEAFF
>TRBJ1-2|TRBD1|TRBV28
TGTGCCAGCAGGCCACAGGGGATAATAACTAATGGCTACACCTTC
CASRPQGIITNGYTF
>TRBJ1-5|-|TRBV2
TGTGCCAGCAGTGTGGACAGCCGCAATCAGCCCCAGCATTTT
CASSVDSRNQPQHF
>TRBJ2-7|-|TRBV7-9
TGTGCCAGCAGCTTTCTGGACAGAGTCTACGAGCAGTACTTC
CASSFLDRVYEQYF
>TRBJ2-3|TRBD2|TRBV7-2
TGTGCCAGCAGCTTTCAAACTAGCGGCACAGATACGCAGTATTTT
CASSFQTSGTDTQYF
>TRBJ1-3|-|TRBV2
TGTGCCAGCAACAAGGGGTCCAAGTACTCGGGAAACACCATATATTTT
CASNKGSKYSGNTIYF
>TRBJ2-7|TRBD2|TRBV7-2
TGTGCCAGCAGCTTAGCGGCTAGCGGGATGTACGAGCAGTACTTC
CASSLAASGMYEQYF
>TRBJ1-2|TRBD1|TRBV19
TGTGCCAGTACGGACTGGGAACGGACAGGGGGAGGCTACACCTTC
CASTDWERTGGGYTF
>TRBJ2-5|-|TRBV5-8
TGTGCCAGCAGCTTGGGACAGGCCCTGATAGAGACCCAGTACTTC
CASSLGQALIETQYF
>TRBJ1-5|-|TRBV10-3
TGTGCCATCAGGGGAGGGGGGGGGATCAATCAGCCCCAGCATTTT
CAIRGGGGINQPQHF